Presented here are 28 T cell receptor beta chains from one specimen sequenced in a study of T-cell memory formation after mild COVID-19. Each CDR3 protein gets one entry after TCRdb re-called the 5' RACE reads with MiXCR. The sample records 190,000 or so distinct CDR3 sequences, around 27% being singletons. The sequenced sample was PBMCs or a T cell subset sorted from them (not recorded which). The receptors were gathered from an adult woman who had mild COVID-19 (a few samples of this study predate the infection). Cell type and time point are not known.

The gene calls are TRBV6-5 and TRBJ1-2, with D possibly being TRBD1 (6 bases). The germline V gene has CDR1 MNHEY and CDR2 SVGAGI. Trimming removed 6 bases from V and 3 bases from J, with 11 bases in between. The CDR3 runs 13 residues. The CDR3 sequence is CASSLTGDYGYTF. Here the CDR3 DNA reads TGTGCCAGCAGCCTGACAGGAGACTATGGCTACACCTTC.

The chain carries TRBV2 and TRBJ1-1; D is perhaps TRBD1 (5 bases). Germline loops: CDR1 SNHLY, CDR2 FYNNEI. Trimming stripped 5 bases from V and 1 base from J, with 8 bases between. There are 13 residues in the CDR3. In nucleotides, the CDR3 is TGTGCCAGCAGTACAGGTGGGAACACTGAAGCTTTCTTT. This sequence encodes CASSTGGNTEAFF. Together with reference TRBV2 and TRBJ1-1, the CDR3 gives the full variable domain: EPEVTQTPSHQVTQMGQEVILRCVPISNHLYFYWYRQILGQKVEFLVSFYNNEISEKSEIFDDQFSVERPDGSNFTLKIRSTKLEDSAMYFCASSTGGNTEAFFGQGTRLTVV.

This clonotype came up a few times. The chain uses TRBV3-1 and TRBJ2-5, with TRBD2 identical over 11 bases. This CDR3 spans 14 amino acids. Germline V gene data show CDR1 as LGHDT and CDR2 as YNNKEL (reference sequence). With V trimmed by 0 bases and J by 9 bases, 3 bases remained unmatched. CDR3: CASSQDTSGGAQYF. CDR3 sequence (DNA): TGTGCCAGCAGCCAAGATACTAGCGGGGGTGCCCAGTACTTC.

The chain joins TRBV13 to TRBJ2-7, with a tentative D call TRBD2 (6 bases). V was trimmed by 4 bases and J by 1 base, leaving 14 bases between them. Germline V gives CDR1 PRHDT, CDR2 FYEKMQ (reference sequence). CDR3 length: 15 amino acids. CDR3 in DNA: TGTGCCAGCAGCTCGGACCACGGACTATCCTACGAGCAGTACTTC. Translated, it gives CASSSDHGLSYEQYF.

This clonotype has only a few counts. This chain joins TRBV10-3 and TRBJ2-7; D is possibly TRBD1 (6 bases). This CDR3 has 12 residues. The V end was cut by 6 bases, the J end by 5 bases, with 11 bases between. Germline lookup yields CDR1 ENHRY and CDR2 SYGVKD. This chain's CDR3 is CAIRGADHEQYF. CDR3 nucleotides: TGTGCCATCAGGGGGGCGGATCACGAGCAGTACTTC.

The CDR3 nucleotides are TGTGCCAGCAGGAGGGGGCCAGGCACAGATACGCAGTATTTT. Translated, it gives CASRRGPGTDTQYF. J is TRBJ2-3 and V is TRBV6-6; 7 bases line up with TRBD1. Germline-derived CDR1 and CDR2 are MNHNY and SVGAGI (reference sequence). V lost 6 bases to trimming and J lost 1 base; unmatched junction nucleotides: 4. The CDR3 is 14 residues long.

The V gene is TRBV5-1, the J gene TRBJ1-4; D remains ambiguous. Between the trimmed V and J ends, which lost 1 base and 6 bases, there was a span of 13 bases. The length of the CDR3 is 15 residues. In germline, CDR1 is SGHRS, CDR2 YFSETQ. The CDR3 DNA is TGCGCCAGCAGCTTGTCGGGGAGGAGGGATGAAAAACTGTTTTTT. Its translation: CASSLSGRRDEKLFF. Together with reference TRBV5-1 and TRBJ1-4, the CDR3 gives the full variable domain: KAGVTQTPRYLIKTRGQQVTLSCSPISGHRSVSWYQQTPGQGLQFLFEYFSETQRNKGNFPGRFSGRQFSNSRSEMNVSTLELGDSALYLCASSLSGRRDEKLFFGSGTQLSVL.

The V and J genes are TRBV20-1 and TRBJ2-3; 8 bases match TRBD1. The ends lost 7 bases at V and 2 bases at J; junction bases unmatched: 11. The CDR3 has 15 residues. In germline, CDR1 is DFQATT, CDR2 SNEGSKA (reference sequence). The CDR3 here is CSVPAGGRYTDTQYF. The CDR3 bases are TGCAGTGTCCCGGCAGGGGGCCGATACACAGATACGCAGTATTTT.

The rearrangement uses TRBV15 and TRBJ2-1; no clear D gene. The length of the CDR3 is 15 residues. The germline CDR1 and CDR2 sequences are LNHNV and YYDKDF (reference sequence). Between the trimmed V and J ends, which lost 1 base and 10 bases, there was a span of 17 bases. The CDR3 reads CATSRGLESIKEQFF. CDR3 DNA sequence: TGTGCCACCAGCAGAGGACTCGAGTCTATCAAGGAGCAGTTCTTC.

This clonotype was picked up a small number of times. This sequence joins TRBV6-6 and TRBJ1-5; 8 positions match TRBD1. The V and J ends lost 6 bases and 2 bases, in that order; junction bases with no gene match: 9. The CDR3 sequence is 16 residues long. Looked up from germline, CDR1 is MNHNY and CDR2 is SVGAGI (reference sequence). The DNA of the CDR3 is TGTGCCAGCAGCGACCGGACAGGGAGGCGCAATCAGCCCCAGCATTTT. Protein sequence: CASSDRTGRRNQPQHF.

This clonotype has just a few counts. The chain has TRBV6-5 and TRBJ2-2; TRBD1 matches at 7 bases. CDR1 is MNHEY, CDR2 SVGAGI, per germline. The trim removed 3 bases at V and 7 bases at J, leaving 8 bases unmatched. The CDR3 length is 15 residues. CDR3 sequence reads: CASSYATGTSGELFF. The CDR3 DNA reads as TGTGCCAGCAGTTATGCGACAGGGACCAGCGGGGAGCTGTTTTTT.

This clonotype has a count of ten or more. The chain links TRBV7-9 to TRBJ1-1; D possibly corresponds to TRBD1 (5 bases). The CDR3 has 14 residues. Germline CDR1 SEHNR, CDR2 FQNEAQ (reference sequence). Deletions cut 0 bases from V and 1 base from J, with 6 bases between. DNA for the CDR3: TGTGCCAGCAGCTTAGCTGGGGGGAACACTGAAGCTTTCTTT. Translated, it gives CASSLAGGNTEAFF. Together with reference TRBV7-9 and TRBJ1-1, the CDR3 gives the full variable domain: DTGVSQNPRHKITKRGQNVTFRCDPISEHNRLYWYRQTLGQGPEFLTYFQNEAQLEKSRLLSDRFSAERPKGSFSTLEIQRTEQGDSAMYLCASSLAGGNTEAFFGQGTRLTVV.

This clonotype turned up a few times. V and J are TRBV3-1 and TRBJ2-5; 11 nucleotides align to TRBD1. Germline CDR1 LGHDT, CDR2 YNNKEL (reference sequence). The CDR3 runs 16 residues. V lost 4 bases and J lost 5; bases outside the gene matches: 9. Here the CDR3 DNA reads TGTGCCAGCAGCCCTCCCGGGACAGGGGGTTGGGAGACCCAGTACTTC. It yields the protein CASSPPGTGGWETQYF.

The V and J genes are TRBV7-9 and TRBJ2-1, with D perhaps TRBD2 (7 bases). There are 15 residues in the CDR3. Germline-derived CDR1 and CDR2 are SEHNR and FQNEAQ (reference sequence). V was pared by 0 bases and J by 5 bases, with 11 bases between. The DNA of the CDR3 is TGTGCCAGCAGCTTAGCGAGGCGGGGGCACAATGAGCAGTTCTTC. As protein: CASSLARRGHNEQFF.

A few counts support this clonotype. V gene TRBV19 combines with J gene TRBJ2-1; D possibly matches TRBD1 or TRBD2 (5 bases each). This CDR3 comprises 13 residues. Germline V lookup: CDR1 LNHDA, CDR2 SQIVND (reference sequence). Trimming left V 7 bases short and J 8 bases short, with 15 bases between. DNA of the CDR3: TGTGCCAGTACCCCAGAGGGGAACTATGAGCAGTTCTTC. This encodes CASTPEGNYEQFF. The variable domain in full, completed from reference TRBV19 and TRBJ2-1, reads DGGITQSPKYLFRKEGQNVTLSCEQNLNHDAMYWYRQDPGQGLRLIYYSQIVNDFQKGDIAEGYSVSREKKESFPLTVTSAQKNPTAFYLCASTPEGNYEQFFGPGTRLTVL.

The chain couples TRBV6-5 to TRBJ2-1, with no clear D. The CDR3 has 17 residues. Trimming took off 6 bases at V and 0 bases at J, with 18 bases between the two ends. Per the germline V gene, CDR1 is MNHEY and CDR2 is SVGAGI. CDR3 in amino acids: CASRLRSRVSSYNEQFF. Written as DNA, the CDR3 is TGTGCCAGCAGGCTCCGCTCTCGGGTTAGCTCCTACAATGAGCAGTTCTTC.

DNA of the CDR3: TGCGCCAGCAGCCAAGACCGTTTCGGACAGGGGACCCAAGAGACCCAGTACTTC. This sequence encodes CASSQDRFGQGTQETQYF. The chain carries TRBV4-1 and TRBJ2-5, with 9 bases lining up with TRBD1. J gave up 1 base and V 0 bases, and 9 bases lay outside the gene matches. CDR3 size: 18 residues. Per germline, CDR1 MGHRA and CDR2 YSYEKL.

The genes are TRBV3-1 and TRBJ2-7; TRBD1 matches 7 bases. Germline V gives CDR1 LGHDT, CDR2 YNNKEL (reference sequence). Germline trimming cut 3 bases from V and 4 bases from J; bases unmatched to any gene: 6. The CDR3 loop spans 14 amino acids. The CDR3: CASSHRGGPYEQYF. CDR3 coding DNA: TGTGCCAGCAGCCATCGAGGGGGCCCATACGAGCAGTACTTC.

V and J are TRBV6-2 or TRBV6-3 and TRBJ2-1; 8 nucleotides line up with TRBD1. Unmatched junction bases numbered 12, after V lost 6 bases and J lost 8 bases. Germline V gene lookup returns CDR1 MNHEY and CDR2 SVGEGT. This CDR3 is 15 amino acids long. DNA for the CDR3: TGTGCCAGCAGACCCCTCCGGACAGGGCAGCATGAGCAGTTCTTC. As protein: CASRPLRTGQHEQFF.

This clonotype was detected many times. The chain is built from TRBV5-1 and TRBJ1-1; D gene unclear. V lost 1 base and J lost 2, with 18 bases in between. From germline, CDR1 is SGHRS and CDR2 YFSETQ. The CDR3 is 17 residues long. The CDR3 loop is CASSLSRYSYNNTEAFF. Here the CDR3 DNA reads TGCGCCAGCAGCTTGAGCCGCTACAGCTACAACAACACTGAAGCTTTCTTT.

This clonotype was seen repeatedly, ten times or more. The junction departs from germline at one end; a sequencing error may be responsible. V and J are TRBV7-7 and TRBJ2-5; maybe TRBD2 (5 bases). Germline-derived CDR1 and CDR2 are SSHAT and FNYEAQ (reference sequence). This CDR3 has 14 amino acids. CDR3 bases: TGTGCTAGCAGCTCTGGACTCTTCCAAGAGACCCAGTACTTC. It codes for CASSSGLFQETQYF.

This clonotype was picked up a small number of times. This chain joins TRBV5-1 and TRBJ2-5, with TRBD2 identical over 13 bases. Germline loops: CDR1 SGHRS, CDR2 YFSETQ. The CDR3 has 17 residues. The V and J ends lost 0 bases and 0 bases, in that order; junction bases with no gene match: 2. The CDR3 nucleotides are TGCGCCAGCAGCTTGGGAGGACTAGCGGGGGACCAAGAGACCCAGTACTTC. This translates into CASSLGGLAGDQETQYF. The variable domain in full, completed from reference TRBV5-1 and TRBJ2-5, reads KAGVTQTPRYLIKTRGQQVTLSCSPISGHRSVSWYQQTPGQGLQFLFEYFSETQRNKGNFPGRFSGRQFSNSRSEMNVSTLELGDSALYLCASSLGGLAGDQETQYFGPGTRLLVL.

The chain uses TRBV12-3 or TRBV12-4 and TRBJ1-3; no clear D gene. The CDR3 is 15 residues long. The V and J ends lost 3 bases and 0 bases respectively, with 9 bases between them. The DNA of the CDR3 is TGTGCCAGCAGTTTTGGGAGGATCTCTGGAAACACCATATATTTT. Translated: CASSFGRISGNTIYF.

This clonotype was seen a handful of times. The chain recombines TRBV20-1 with TRBJ2-5, with TRBD2 as a possible D gene (5 bases). CDR1 and CDR2 (germline): DFQATT, SNEGSKA (reference sequence). The CDR3 totals 13 residues. V was clipped by 6 bases and J by 5 bases, with 16 bases between them. The CDR3 DNA is TGCAGTGCCCCCTCTATCGGCGGGGAGACCCAGTACTTC. Its translation: CSAPSIGGETQYF.

The J gene is TRBJ1-2, the V gene TRBV27; D remains ambiguous. Germline assignment: CDR1 MNHEY and CDR2 SMNVEV (reference sequence). This CDR3 has 17 residues. Trimming removed 1 base from V and 6 bases from J, with 21 bases in between. The CDR3 protein is CASSLLGRSPLGNGYTF. CDR3 DNA: TGTGCCAGCAGTTTATTGGGCAGAAGCCCTTTGGGGAATGGCTACACCTTC.

In the case of this clonotype: One end of the junction varies from germline; a read error may be responsible. The rearrangement joins TRBV5-5 to TRBJ2-3; 8 bases line up with TRBD1. CDR3 length equals 14 residues. Germline lookup yields CDR1 SGHKS and CDR2 YYEKEE (reference sequence). For the CDR3, the DNA is TGTGCCAGCAGCAGAGGGACAGGAGGAGATACGAAGTATTTT. It is translated as CASSRGTGGDTKYF.

This chain uses TRBV6-5 with TRBJ2-6; D possibly corresponds to TRBD2 (6 bases). Germline V gene sequence: CDR1 MNHEY, CDR2 SVGAGI. This CDR3 has 16 residues. Trimming removed 0 bases at V and 0 bases at J, with 6 bases between. The CDR3 loop reads CASSYSEGSGANVLTF. CDR3 sequence (DNA): TGTGCCAGCAGTTACTCGGAGGGCTCTGGGGCCAACGTCCTGACTTTC.

In DNA form, the CDR3 reads TGTGCCAGCAGTCCACCGGGACAGGGGCGATACGAGCAGTACTTC. Amino acids: CASSPPGQGRYEQYF. The chain employs TRBV6-2 or TRBV6-3 and TRBJ2-7; TRBD1 agrees at 10 bases. J gave up 4 bases and V 5 bases, and 8 bases lay outside the gene matches. The CDR3 contains 15 residues. Germline CDR1 MNHEY, CDR2 SVGEGT.